Presented here are 9 T cell receptor beta chains from one specimen sequenced in a study of blood T cell repertoires in COVID-19 (dated by TCRdb to 2018 to 2020). Receptor libraries were prepared by the immunoSEQ multiplex PCR assay. Entries here come from immuneACCESS through TCRdb and include only in-frame sequences with V and J called. Some clones fail to appear in such tables; in the studies checked, an unresolved V gene covers under half of the shortfall, and the cause of the remainder is unknown. The sample records 150,000 to 200,000 clones, 80% to 90% of which are singletons. The top ten clonotypes cover about 8.2% of the sample. Sequenced material: peripheral blood. Every receptor here comes from a man between 60 and 70 years old with acute or convalescent COVID-19.

V is TRBV6-5 and J is TRBJ2-7; 8 nucleotides line up with TRBD2. V lost 6 bases and J lost 0; bases outside the gene matches: 7. Looked up from germline, CDR1 is MNHEY and CDR2 is SVGAGI. This CDR3 comprises 15 residues. The CDR3 nucleotides are TGTGCCAGCAGACGACAGCGGGAGAGCTCCTACGAGCAGTACTTC. It codes for CASRRQRESSYEQYF.

This clone was counted a few times. The chain recombines TRBV2 with TRBJ2-7, with 11 bases that match TRBD1. This CDR3 is built from 16 residues. The junction had 11 bases not matched to a gene; V was cut back by 6 bases and J by 4 bases. Germline CDR1 SNHLY, CDR2 FYNNEI. The CDR3 coding sequence is TGTGCCAGCAGCGTAATAGGGGGGACAGGGGGTTACGAGCAGTACTTC. It translates to CASSVIGGTGGYEQYF.

The chain uses TRBV5-1 and TRBJ1-6; 8 nucleotides line up with TRBD1. Trimming removed 0 bases from V and 10 bases from J; junction bases left unmatched: 6. This CDR3 spans 15 amino acids. Looked up from germline, CDR1 is SGHRS and CDR2 is YFSETQ. The CDR3 loop reads CASSLAPGGLSPLHF. DNA for the CDR3: TGCGCCAGCAGCTTGGCTCCAGGGGGCTTGTCACCCCTCCACTTT.

This clone came up once. The chain is built from TRBV5-1 and TRBJ2-1; maybe TRBD2 (6 bases). The V end lost 0 bases, the J end lost 6 bases, and 13 bases lay between the germline ends. Germline V gene data show CDR1 as SGHRS and CDR2 as YFSETQ. The CDR3 has 15 residues. The CDR3 coding sequence is TGCGCCAGCAGCTTGGGGACTACCCATAGCAATGAGCAGTTCTTC. Its translation: CASSLGTTHSNEQFF.

The chain couples TRBV15 to TRBJ1-2; 8 bases map to TRBD1. Germline CDR1 reads LNHNV; CDR2 reads YYDKDF (reference sequence). Trimming took 0 bases from V and 4 from J; bases not matched to a gene: 1. CDR3 length equals 14 residues. CDR3 DNA: TGTGCCACCAGCAGAGAACAGGGGGTCTATGGCTACACCTTC. Translating gives CATSREQGVYGYTF.

The genes are TRBV27 and TRBJ1-1, with 7 bases fitting TRBD1. The length of the CDR3 is 12 residues. Germline V gives CDR1 MNHEY, CDR2 SMNVEV (reference sequence). The junction had 7 bases not matched to a gene; V was cut back by 5 bases and J by 10 bases. The CDR3 reads CASSLRQGLAFF. The DNA for the CDR3 is TGTGCCAGCAGTCTCCGACAGGGTCTAGCTTTCTTT.

This clone was picked up one time. The chain carries TRBV3-1 (or the pseudogene TRBV3-2) and TRBJ2-5, with D possibly matching TRBD2 (5 bases). Germline loops: CDR1 LGHDT, CDR2 YNNKEL (reference sequence). This CDR3 comprises 18 residues. The V end was cut by 4 bases, the J end by 2 bases, with 23 bases between. CDR3 region: CASSRSALRETLQETQYF. The CDR3 DNA is TGTGCCAGCAGCCGAAGCGCCCTTAGGGAGACCCTTCAAGAGACCCAGTACTTC.

V is TRBV7-9 and J is TRBJ2-5; D call uncertain. Trimming took off 4 bases at V and 2 bases at J, with 2 bases between the two ends. Germline V lookup: CDR1 SEHNR, CDR2 FQNEAQ (reference sequence). There are 11 residues in the CDR3. The CDR3 DNA sequence: TGTGCCAGCAGCTCTCAAGAGACCCAGTACTTC. It encodes CASSSQETQYF.

The rearrangement uses TRBV28 and TRBJ1-2, with TRBD1 as a possible D gene (6 bases). The ends were cut back, 7 bases at V and 3 bases at J, with 12 bases in the middle. CDR1 MDHEN and CDR2 SYDVKM come from the germline V gene. This CDR3 has 13 residues. CDR3 sequence (DNA): TGTGCCAGCATCCTACAGGGCGACTATGGCTACACCTTC. This translates into CASILQGDYGYTF.